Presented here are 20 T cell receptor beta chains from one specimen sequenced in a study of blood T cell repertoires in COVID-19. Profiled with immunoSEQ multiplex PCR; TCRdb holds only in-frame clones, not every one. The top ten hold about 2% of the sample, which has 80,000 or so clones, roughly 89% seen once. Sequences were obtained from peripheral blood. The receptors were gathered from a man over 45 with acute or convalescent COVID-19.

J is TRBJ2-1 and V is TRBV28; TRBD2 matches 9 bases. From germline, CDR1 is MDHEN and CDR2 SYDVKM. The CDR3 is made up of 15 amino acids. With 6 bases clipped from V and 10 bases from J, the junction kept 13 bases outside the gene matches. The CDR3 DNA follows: TGTGCCAGCAGCCCACTAGCGGGTGGAGTGAGAGAGCAGTTCTTC. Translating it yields CASSPLAGGVREQFF.

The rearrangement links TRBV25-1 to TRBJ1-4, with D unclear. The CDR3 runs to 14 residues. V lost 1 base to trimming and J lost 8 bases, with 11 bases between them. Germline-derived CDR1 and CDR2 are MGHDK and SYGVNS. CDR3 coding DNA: TGTGCCAGCAGTGAATTTGGCGGCGGAGAAAAACTGTTTTTT. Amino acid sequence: CASSEFGGGEKLFF.

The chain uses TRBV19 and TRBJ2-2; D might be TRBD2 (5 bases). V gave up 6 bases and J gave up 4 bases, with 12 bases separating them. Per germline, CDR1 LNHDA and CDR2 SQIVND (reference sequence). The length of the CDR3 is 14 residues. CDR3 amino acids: CASRGSEGTGELFF. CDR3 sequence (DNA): TGTGCCAGTAGGGGCTCCGAGGGCACCGGGGAGCTGTTTTTT.

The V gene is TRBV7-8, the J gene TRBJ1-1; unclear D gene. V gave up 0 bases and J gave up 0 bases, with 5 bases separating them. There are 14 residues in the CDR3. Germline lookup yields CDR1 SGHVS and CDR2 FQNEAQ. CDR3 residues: CASSLAGMNTEAFF. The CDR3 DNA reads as TGTGCCAGCAGCTTAGCTGGCATGAACACTGAAGCTTTCTTT.

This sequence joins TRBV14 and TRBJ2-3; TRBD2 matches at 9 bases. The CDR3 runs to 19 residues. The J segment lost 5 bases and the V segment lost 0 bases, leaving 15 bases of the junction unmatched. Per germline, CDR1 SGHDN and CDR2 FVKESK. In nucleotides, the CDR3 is TGTGCCAGCAGCCAAGACCCCGAGTTTGAGCGGGAGGACAGAGATACGCAGTATTTT. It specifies CASSQDPEFEREDRDTQYF.

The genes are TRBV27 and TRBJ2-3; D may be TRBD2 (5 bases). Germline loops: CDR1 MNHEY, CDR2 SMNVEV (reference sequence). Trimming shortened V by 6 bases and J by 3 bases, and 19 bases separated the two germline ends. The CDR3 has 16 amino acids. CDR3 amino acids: CASSPLLETETDTQYF. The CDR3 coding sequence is TGTGCCAGCAGCCCTTTACTAGAAACCGAGACAGATACGCAGTATTTT.

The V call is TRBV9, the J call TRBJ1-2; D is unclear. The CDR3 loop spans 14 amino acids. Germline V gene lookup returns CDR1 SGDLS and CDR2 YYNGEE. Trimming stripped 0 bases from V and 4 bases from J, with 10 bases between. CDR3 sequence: CASSVEVGGYGYTF. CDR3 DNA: TGTGCCAGCAGCGTAGAGGTGGGAGGCTATGGCTACACCTTC.

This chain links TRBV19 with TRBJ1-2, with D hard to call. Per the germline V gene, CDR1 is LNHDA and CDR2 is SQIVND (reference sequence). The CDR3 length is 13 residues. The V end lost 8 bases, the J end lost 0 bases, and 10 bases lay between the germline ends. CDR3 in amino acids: CASQRGSNYGYTF. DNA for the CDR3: TGTGCCAGTCAGCGTGGATCTAACTATGGCTACACCTTC.

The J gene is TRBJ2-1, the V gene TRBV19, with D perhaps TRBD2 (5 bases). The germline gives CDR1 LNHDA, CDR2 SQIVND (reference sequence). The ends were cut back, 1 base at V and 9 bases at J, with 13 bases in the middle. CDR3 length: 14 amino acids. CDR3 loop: CASSIAPREGEQFF. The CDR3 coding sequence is TGTGCCAGTAGTATAGCTCCCCGGGAAGGTGAGCAGTTCTTC.

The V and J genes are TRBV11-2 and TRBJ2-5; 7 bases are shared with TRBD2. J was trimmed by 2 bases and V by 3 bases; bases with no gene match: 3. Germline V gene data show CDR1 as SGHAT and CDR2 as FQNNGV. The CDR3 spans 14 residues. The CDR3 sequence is CASSFGGGQETQYF. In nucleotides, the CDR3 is TGTGCCAGCAGCTTTGGCGGGGGACAAGAGACCCAGTACTTC.

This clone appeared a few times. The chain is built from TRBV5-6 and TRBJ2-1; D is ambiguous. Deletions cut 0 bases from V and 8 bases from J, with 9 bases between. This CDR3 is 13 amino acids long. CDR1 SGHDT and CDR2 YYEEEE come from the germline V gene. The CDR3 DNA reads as TGTGCCAGCAGCTTGGTTCAGGTCGATGAGCAGTTCTTC. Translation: CASSLVQVDEQFF.

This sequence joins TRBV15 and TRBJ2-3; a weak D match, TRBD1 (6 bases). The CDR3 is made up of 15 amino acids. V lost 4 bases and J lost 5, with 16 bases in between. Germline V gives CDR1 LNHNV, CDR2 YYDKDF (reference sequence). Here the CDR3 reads CATSTRDIGGDTQYF. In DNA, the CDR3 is TGTGCCACCAGCACCAGGGACATTGGGGGAGATACGCAGTATTTT.

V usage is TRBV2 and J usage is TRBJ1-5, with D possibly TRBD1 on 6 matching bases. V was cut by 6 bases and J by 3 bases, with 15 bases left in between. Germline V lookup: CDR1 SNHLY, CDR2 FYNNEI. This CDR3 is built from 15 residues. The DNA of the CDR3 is TGTGCCAGCAGCCTCGGAGGACAGTACAATCAGCCCCAGCATTTT. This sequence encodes CASSLGGQYNQPQHF.

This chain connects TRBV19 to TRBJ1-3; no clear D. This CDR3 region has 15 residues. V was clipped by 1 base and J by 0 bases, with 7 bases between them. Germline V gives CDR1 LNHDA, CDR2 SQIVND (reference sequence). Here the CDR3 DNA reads TGTGCCAGTAGTATAGTAGGAGACTCTGGAAACACCATATATTTT. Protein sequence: CASSIVGDSGNTIYF.

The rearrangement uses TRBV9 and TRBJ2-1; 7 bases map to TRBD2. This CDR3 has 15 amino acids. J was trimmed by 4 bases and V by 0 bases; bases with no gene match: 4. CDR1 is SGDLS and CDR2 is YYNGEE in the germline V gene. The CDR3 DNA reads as TGTGCCAGCAGCGTAGTAGGCGGGAGTTACAATGAGCAGTTCTTC. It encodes CASSVVGGSYNEQFF. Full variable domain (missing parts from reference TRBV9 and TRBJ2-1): DSGVTQTPKHLITATGQRVTLRCSPRSGDLSVYWYQQSLDQGLQFLIQYYNGEERAKGNILERFSAQQFPDLHSELNLSSLELGDSALYFCASSVVGGSYNEQFFGPGTRLTVL.

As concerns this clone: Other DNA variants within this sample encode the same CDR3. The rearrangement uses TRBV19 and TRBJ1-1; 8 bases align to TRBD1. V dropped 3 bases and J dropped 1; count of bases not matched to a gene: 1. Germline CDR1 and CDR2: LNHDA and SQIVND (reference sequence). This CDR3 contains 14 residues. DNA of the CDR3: TGTGCCAGTAGTATCCAGGGGGCGAACACTGAAGCTTTCTTT. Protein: CASSIQGANTEAFF.

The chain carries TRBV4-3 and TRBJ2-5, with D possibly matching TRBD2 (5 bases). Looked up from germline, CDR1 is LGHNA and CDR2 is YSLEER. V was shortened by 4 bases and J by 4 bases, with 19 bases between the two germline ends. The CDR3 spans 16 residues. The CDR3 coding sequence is TGCGCCAGCAGCCCCCAGGCGAGGGCCGGAGGAGAGACCCAGTACTTC. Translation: CASSPQARAGGETQYF.

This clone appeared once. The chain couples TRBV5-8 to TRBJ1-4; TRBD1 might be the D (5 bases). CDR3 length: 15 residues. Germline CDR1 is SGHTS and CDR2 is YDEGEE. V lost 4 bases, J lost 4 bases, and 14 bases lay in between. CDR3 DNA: TGTGCCAGCAGCCCAAGGGGAGGGCGTAATGAAAAACTGTTTTTT. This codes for CASSPRGGRNEKLFF.

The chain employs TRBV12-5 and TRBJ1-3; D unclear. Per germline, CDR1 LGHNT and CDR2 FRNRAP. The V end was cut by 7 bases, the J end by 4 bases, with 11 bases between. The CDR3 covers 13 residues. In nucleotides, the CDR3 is TGTGCTAGTGCGGGAGCTTTAGGAAACACCATATATTTT. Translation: CASAGALGNTIYF.

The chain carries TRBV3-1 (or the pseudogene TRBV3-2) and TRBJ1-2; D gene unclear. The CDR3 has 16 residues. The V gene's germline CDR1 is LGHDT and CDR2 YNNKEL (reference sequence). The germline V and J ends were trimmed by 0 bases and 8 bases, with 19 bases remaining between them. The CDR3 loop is CASSQDYLGRERGYTF. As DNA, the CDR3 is TGTGCCAGCAGCCAAGATTATTTAGGGAGGGAAAGAGGCTACACCTTC.